These 3 T cell receptor beta chains were sequenced from one sample in a study of tumor-infiltrating lymphocytes in localized non-small cell lung cancer. Clones were read by immunoSEQ multiplex PCR, and TCRdb kept only the in-frame ones, dropping some. The sample yields about 12,000 clones, roughly 85% seen once. The specimen sequenced was uninvolved lung tissue not adjacent to the tumor. The receptors come from a human donor with non-small cell lung cancer.

The rearrangement uses TRBV6-6 and TRBJ1-1; 8 bases map to TRBD1. J was trimmed by 3 bases and V by 4 bases; bases with no gene match: 7. This CDR3 region has 15 residues. The germline V gene has CDR1 MNHNY and CDR2 SVGAGI (reference sequence). The CDR3 bases are TGTGCCAGCAGTTTACCTGGACAGGGAGACACTGAAGCTTTCTTT. Translated, it gives CASSLPGQGDTEAFF.

V gene TRBV7-3 combines with J gene TRBJ1-4, with D hard to call. Germline V gives CDR1 SGHTA, CDR2 FQGTGA. CDR3 length: 13 amino acids. Trimming took 3 bases from V and 8 from J, leaving 10 bases between them. CDR3 nucleotide sequence: TGTGCCAGCAGCTTGTCGGAAGGCGAAAAACTGTTTTTT. It yields the protein CASSLSEGEKLFF.

The chain is built from TRBV11-2 and TRBJ2-2; D is possibly TRBD2 (7 bases). The CDR3 sequence is 16 residues long. V was clipped by 5 bases and J by 6 bases, with 19 bases between them. CDR1 is SGHAT and CDR2 is FQNNGV in the germline V gene. This chain's CDR3 is CASSGRGGQFSGELFF. CDR3 bases: TGTGCCAGCAGCGGTAGGGGGGGGCAGTTCTCCGGGGAGCTGTTTTTT.